The present entry profiles one T cell receptor beta chain with its context. V was pared by 1 base and J by 9 bases, with 2 bases of the junction left unmatched. The CDR3 covers 12 residues. Germline V CDR1 and CDR2: SGHRS, YFSETQ. Original methodology: Estimated nucleated cell counts came from reference gene primer amplification. Only in-frame clones appear in the TCRdb table, and some are missing; sequencing was by immunoSEQ multiplex PCR. From that table come the V and J calls and clone size; the DNA was used to work out D and trimming. Of some 66,000 clones in the sample, roughly 82% are singletons; the top ten hold 6.6%. These data originate in a study of blood T cell repertoires in COVID-19. As for the study in general: Samples taken during acute and convalescent COVID-19 were collected in the United States, Italy and Spain. Sample material is recorded as cDNA or gDNA derived from T cells, B-cell-depleted T cells, or PBMCs.

V gene TRBV5-1 combines with J gene TRBJ2-5; 8 bases line up with TRBD2. This sequence originates from a man aged 55 to 70 with acute or convalescent COVID-19. Sequenced: peripheral blood. The CDR3 protein is CASSLLGGAQYF. The CDR3 DNA sequence: TGCGCCAGCAGCTTGCTCGGGGGGGCCCAGTACTTC.